This record concerns one T cell receptor beta chain sequence. This entry belongs to a study of blood T cell repertoires in COVID-19. Overall study: Collection of acute and convalescent COVID-19 samples took place in the United States, Italy and Spain. PBMCs, B-cell-depleted T cells, or T cells provided the cDNA or gDNA that made up the material.

V shed 5 bases and J shed 1 base, with 13 bases lying between them. The CDR3 runs 15 residues. CDR1 and CDR2 (germline): SGHTA, FQGTGA. Original data processing: By means of reference gene primer amplification, nucleated cell counts were estimated. The assay was immunoSEQ multiplex PCR, and TCRdb's table has in-frame clones only and misses some. V and J calls and clone size are given by that table; D and trimming were obtained from the DNA. This table holds fewer than 300,000 clones, roughly 91% found once. Sequenced input: peripheral blood. V gene TRBV7-3 combines with J gene TRBJ2-3; D may be TRBD2 (7 bases). The clonotype comes from a man in his thirties or forties with acute or convalescent COVID-19. In nucleotides, the CDR3 is TGTGCCAGCAGCCAACGGGGGGCTCGCACAGATACGCAGTATTTT. Amino acid sequence: CASSQRGARTDTQYF.